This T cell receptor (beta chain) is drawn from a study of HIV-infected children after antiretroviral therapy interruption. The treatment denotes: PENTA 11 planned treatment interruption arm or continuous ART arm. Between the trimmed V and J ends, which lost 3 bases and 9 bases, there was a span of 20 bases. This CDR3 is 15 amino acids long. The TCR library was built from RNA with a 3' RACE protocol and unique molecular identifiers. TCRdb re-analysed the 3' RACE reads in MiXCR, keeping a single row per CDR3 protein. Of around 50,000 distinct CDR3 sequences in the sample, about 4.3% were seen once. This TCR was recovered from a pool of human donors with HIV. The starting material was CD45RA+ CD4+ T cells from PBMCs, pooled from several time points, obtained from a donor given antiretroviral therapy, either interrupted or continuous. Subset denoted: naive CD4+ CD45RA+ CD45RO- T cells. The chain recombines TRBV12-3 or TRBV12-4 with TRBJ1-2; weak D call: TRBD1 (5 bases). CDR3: CASSLPGTVPDRYTF. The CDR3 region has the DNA TGTGCCAGCAGTTTGCCCGGGACCGTCCCGGACCGCTACACCTTC.